This T cell receptor (beta chain) was captured in a study of control samples from healthy donors and cancer patients. Some clones are missing from TCRdb's copy, which holds only in-frame ones; the method was immunoSEQ multiplex PCR. There are roughly 150,000 clones in the sample; 92% occur only once, and roughly 0.7% lies in the top ten. This clone was seen once. Sequenced sample: blood. This sequence was found in a woman in her 30s in good health.

The CDR3 loop is CASSPFGYTGELFF. The CDR3 DNA sequence: TGTGCCAGCAGCCCATTTGGGTACACCGGGGAGCTGTTTTTT. V is TRBV27 and J is TRBJ2-2, with unresolved D. CDR1 is MNHEY, CDR2 SMNVEV, per germline (reference sequence). The CDR3 has 14 amino acids. V was clipped by 6 bases and J by 3 bases, with 11 bases between them.